A single sample gave rise to the 4 T cell receptor beta chains below, sequenced in a study of blood T cell repertoires in COVID-19. The assay was immunoSEQ multiplex PCR, and TCRdb's table has in-frame clones only and misses some. Among about 330,000 clones listed, about 83% were seen once. The sequencing sample was made of peripheral blood. These TCRs come from a woman aged 45-59 years with acute or convalescent COVID-19.

The chain recombines TRBV7-9 with TRBJ1-1, with D tentatively TRBD1 (6 bases). Per the germline V gene, CDR1 is SEHNR and CDR2 is FQNEAQ (reference sequence). This CDR3 comprises 15 residues. The V end lost 1 base, the J end lost 2 bases, and 11 bases lay between the germline ends. The CDR3 sequence: CASSLVSGTNTEAFF. The DNA for the CDR3 is TGTGCCAGCAGCTTAGTCTCAGGGACAAACACTGAAGCTTTCTTT. Complete variable domain (other parts from reference TRBV7-9 and TRBJ1-1): DTGVSQNPRHKITKRGQNVTFRCDPISEHNRLYWYRQTLGQGPEFLTYFQNEAQLEKSRLLSDRFSAERPKGSFSTLEIQRTEQGDSAMYLCASSLVSGTNTEAFFGQGTRLTVV.

This chain connects TRBV7-3 to TRBJ2-1; the D gene is possibly TRBD2 (6 bases). The CDR3 runs to 18 residues. The ends were cut back, 5 bases at V and 0 bases at J, with 20 bases in the middle. CDR1 is SGHTA and CDR2 is FQGTGA in the germline V gene. The DNA for the CDR3 is TGTGCCAGCAGCGGCACTACCTCAAGGACTACCTCCTACAATGAGCAGTTCTTC. Encoded protein: CASSGTTSRTTSYNEQFF.

The chain joins TRBV6-2 or TRBV6-3 to TRBJ2-3; 12 bases align to TRBD2. The germline V gene encodes CDR1 MNHEY and CDR2 SVGEGT. J was trimmed by 4 bases and V by 0 bases; bases with no gene match: 5. This CDR3 region has 17 residues. For the CDR3, the DNA is TGTGCCAGCAGTTACTCGACTAGCGGGAGTTTTCCAGATACGCAGTATTTT. The encoded protein is CASSYSTSGSFPDTQYF.

The chain links TRBV7-2 to TRBJ1-6; maybe TRBD1 (5 bases). Germline V gene data show CDR1 as SGHTA and CDR2 as FQGNSA. This CDR3 is 15 amino acids long. Trimming removed 4 bases from V and 6 bases from J, with 13 bases in between. This CDR3 reads CASSSPRQGNSPLHF. CDR3 coding DNA: TGTGCCAGCAGCTCCCCCCGCCAGGGTAATTCACCCCTCCACTTT.